This paragraph reports one T cell receptor beta chain. No antigen is known for it. Base qualities are missing; no much larger clone stands one base away. This sample is part of a study of blood T cell repertoires in COVID-19 (dated by TCRdb to 2020 to 2021). For context, the study as a whole: Collaborator samples came from the United States, Italy and Spain and covered acute and convalescent phases of COVID-19. The prospective study material was composed of cDNA or gDNA derived from T cells, B-cell-depleted T cells, or PBMCs. The repertoires were released in a freely available public database meant as a resource for research on the immune response to SARS-CoV-2. Where available, HLA class I and class II types were obtained from metadata supplied by the sample provider rather than from assay-based typing. Samples were obtained from the ongoing ImmuneRACE study (first 160 participants) and from over 1,000 subjects provided by 6 global collaborators. The dataset comprised deeply sampled blood TCRbeta repertoires from subjects exposed to, actively infected with, or recovered from COVID-19. Nearly every sample came with metadata listing a de-identified subject ID, COVID-19 status, age in years and sex.

CDR1 and CDR2 (LNHDA, SQIVND) derive from the germline V gene (reference sequence). The CDR3, cysteine through phenylalanine, is 15 amino acids long. Of all the DNA, just the CDR3 is kept, 45 bases in frame from base 1. Trimming takes 3 bases from V and 3 bases from J, and the germline ends sit 15 bases apart. A second Seattle source provided samples from volunteer blood donors who had recovered from COVID-19. Each collaborating institution followed its own protocols to collect whole blood in K2EDTA tubes. For TCRbeta analysis, collaborators shipped samples in one of three forms: frozen whole blood, isolated PBMCs, or DNA extracted from either of those sample types. The immunoSEQ Assay, a bias-controlled multiplex PCR, was used to amplify TCRbeta CDR3 regions from genomic DNA. On the study's bioinformatics: Nucleated cell counts per sample were estimated from amplification of reference gene primers within the assay. To quantify the absolute abundance of each unique TCRbeta CDR3 rearrangement, sequence reads were collapsed and filtered. For each sample, productive Simpson clonality was calculated as the square root of Simpson's diversity index across productive rearrangements. Held by TCRdb, this immuneACCESS table contains in-frame sequences only and omits some clones. Under half of the omission traces to an unresolved V gene where checked; the cause of the rest is unknown. D and trimming were read from the DNA, whereas the V and J calls and clone size are those reported in that table. The sample records 280,000 or so clones, about 90% of which are singletons. 2.1% of the sample rests with the top ten.

Overall study outcomes, separate from this receptor: The quantity of clinical and demographic metadata differed by source and by participant and was supplied without curation.

Specimen: peripheral blood. This TCR was sampled from a woman under 40 who had recovered from COVID-19. The rearrangement combines TRBV19 with TRBJ2-7; the D gene is possibly TRBD2, with 6 bases matching. This receptor has the CDR3 CASSIEGSGYYEQYF. In nucleotides, the sequence is TGTGCCAGTAGTATTGAGGGTAGCGGTTACTACGAGCAGTACTTC.